These 31 T cell receptor beta chains came from one sample sequenced in a study of cytomegalovirus exposure and HLA in healthy donors. Researchers ran the PCR with 60 Vbeta and 13 Jbeta primers. TCRdb's copy holds only in-frame clones and misses some; the assay was immunoSEQ multiplex PCR. The sample yields 110,000 to 150,000 clones, more than 60% seen once. Sample: PBMCs. The source is a man in his forties in good health and CMV-seronegative.

The chain joins TRBV19 to TRBJ1-1; TRBD1 aligns across 8 bases. The J segment lost 5 bases and the V segment lost 5 bases, leaving 7 bases of the junction unmatched. Germline V gene sequence: CDR1 LNHDA, CDR2 SQIVND (reference sequence). This CDR3 comprises 14 residues. The CDR3 reads CASSDSGGKTEAFF. Written as DNA, the CDR3 is TGTGCCAGTAGTGACTCAGGGGGCAAGACTGAAGCTTTCTTT. Complete variable domain (other parts from reference TRBV19 and TRBJ1-1): DGGITQSPKYLFRKEGQNVTLSCEQNLNHDAMYWYRQDPGQGLRLIYYSQIVNDFQKGDIAEGYSVSREKKESFPLTVTSAQKNPTAFYLCASSDSGGKTEAFFGQGTRLTVV.

V usage is TRBV19 and J usage is TRBJ1-1, with 7 bases aligning to TRBD1. The CDR3 loop spans 15 amino acids. Germline V CDR1 and CDR2: LNHDA, SQIVND (reference sequence). Trimming took 9 bases from V and 5 from J; bases not matched to a gene: 15. DNA for the CDR3: TGTGCCAGCCCACCGACAGGGAAGGGGAATACTGAAGCTTTCTTT. It translates to CASPPTGKGNTEAFF.

This chain joins TRBV27 and TRBJ2-7; D is possibly TRBD1 (6 bases). The CDR3 sequence is 15 residues long. Deletions cut 5 bases from V and 7 bases from J, with 21 bases between. Germline V gene lookup returns CDR1 MNHEY and CDR2 SMNVEV (reference sequence). The CDR3 DNA is TGTGCCAGCAGTCAAGGACAGTCAATTTCCTGGGAGCAGTACTTC. It codes for CASSQGQSISWEQYF.

This chain joins TRBV18 and TRBJ1-2; TRBD1 is a possible D gene (6 bases). The CDR3 is 13 residues long. Trimming took off 3 bases at V and 7 bases at J, with 12 bases between the two ends. CDR1 is KGHSH and CDR2 is LQKENI in the germline V gene. The DNA for the CDR3 is TGTGCCAGCTCACCCCAGGGGCCTGGTGGCTACACCTTC. This translates into CASSPQGPGGYTF.

V usage is TRBV2 and J usage is TRBJ2-1; D unresolved. V was cut by 2 bases and J by 2 bases, with 10 bases left in between. This CDR3 region has 15 residues. Per the germline V gene, CDR1 is SNHLY and CDR2 is FYNNEI. The CDR3 sequence: CASSELGDPYNEQFF. The CDR3 coding sequence is TGTGCCAGCAGTGAACTGGGCGACCCCTACAATGAGCAGTTCTTC.

The rearrangement uses TRBV6-5 and TRBJ1-1, with D possibly matching TRBD1 (6 bases). Trimming pared 2 bases from V and 1 base from J, leaving 11 bases between. This CDR3 spans 15 amino acids. Germline-derived CDR1 and CDR2 are MNHEY and SVGAGI. The CDR3 here is CASSYRTARNTEAFF. CDR3 sequence (DNA): TGTGCCAGCAGTTACCGGACAGCTAGGAACACTGAAGCTTTCTTT.

The rearrangement uses TRBV14 and TRBJ1-1; 10 bases line up with TRBD1. Germline lookup yields CDR1 SGHDN and CDR2 FVKESK. V trimming: 5 bases; J trimming: 6 bases; junction bases outside the gene matches: 0. CDR3 length: 12 amino acids. The DNA for the CDR3 is TGTGCCAGCAGCGGACAGGGGGCTGAAGCTTTCTTT. It translates to CASSGQGAEAFF.

The chain uses TRBV7-8 and TRBJ2-1; TRBD1 might be the D (6 bases). CDR1 and CDR2 (germline): SGHVS, FQNEAQ. V gave up 5 bases and J gave up 0 bases, with 20 bases separating them. The CDR3 extends over 18 amino acids. As DNA, the CDR3 is TGTGCCAGCAGCCGGACAGCGTCCCGGCCTCTCTCCTACAATGAGCAGTTCTTC. Its translation is CASSRTASRPLSYNEQFF. Full variable domain (rest looked up from reference TRBV7-8 and TRBJ2-1): GAGVSQSPRYKVAKRGQDVALRCDPISGHVSLFWYQQALGQGPEFLTYFQNEAQLDKSGLPSDRFFAERPEGSVSTLKIQRTQQEDSAVYLCASSRTASRPLSYNEQFFGPGTRLTVL.

The chain is built from TRBV29-1 and TRBJ1-1, with D perhaps TRBD1 (5 bases). Germline-derived CDR1 and CDR2 are SQVTM and ANQGSEA. The CDR3 is made up of 15 amino acids. V dropped 6 bases and J dropped 0 bases, with 17 bases sitting between them. Here the CDR3 reads CSVRAGSAMNTEAFF. CDR3 coding DNA: TGCAGCGTCCGGGCAGGGTCTGCTATGAACACTGAAGCTTTCTTT.

CDR3 bases: TGTGCCAGCAGCAAAATTTCAGGGAAGGGGTTTGGAATCACTGAAGCTTTCTTT. Translated: CASSKISGKGFGITEAFF. The chain has TRBV21-1 and TRBJ1-1; the table's D call, TRBD1, was not checked against the DNA. TRBV21-1 is designated a pseudogene. The CDR3 covers 18 residues.

The chain recombines TRBV15 with TRBJ1-1; the D gene is possibly TRBD1 (6 bases). The CDR3 has 13 residues. Germline V gene sequence: CDR1 LNHNV, CDR2 YYDKDF (reference sequence). The V end lost 4 bases, the J end lost 5 bases, and 11 bases lay between the germline ends. The CDR3 sequence: CATSTQGYTEAFF. As DNA, the CDR3 is TGTGCCACCAGCACACAGGGATATACTGAAGCTTTCTTT.

This sequence joins TRBV14 and TRBJ1-1, with D perhaps TRBD1 (5 bases). V lost 0 bases and J lost 0, with 14 bases in between. The germline gives CDR1 SGHDN, CDR2 FVKESK. CDR3 length: 17 residues. CDR3 DNA: TGTGCCAGCAGCCAAGATCTCACCTCACAGGTGAACACTGAAGCTTTCTTT. It encodes CASSQDLTSQVNTEAFF.

The chain has TRBV9 and TRBJ2-1; D not resolved. CDR3 length: 13 amino acids. CDR1 is SGDLS, CDR2 YYNGEE, per germline. Trimming removed 3 bases from V and 6 bases from J, with 10 bases in between. CDR3 amino acids: CASSARGRNEQFF. CDR3 nucleotide sequence: TGTGCCAGCAGCGCCCGAGGTCGCAATGAGCAGTTCTTC.

The chain links TRBV2 to TRBJ2-5; D may be TRBD1 (6 bases). The J call may be wrong; the DNA end is better matched by TRBJ2-7. Germline V gives CDR1 SNHLY, CDR2 FYNNEI. This CDR3 has 12 residues. CDR3 bases: TGTGCCAGCCGGGACAACTCCTACGAGCAGTACTTC. Protein product: CASRDNSYEQYF.

The CDR3 sequence: CASSQSSSGGSKETQYF. The CDR3 bases are TGCGCCAGCAGTCAATCGTCTAGCGGGGGGTCGAAAGAGACCCAGTACTTC. The chain is built from TRBV23-1 and TRBJ2-5, with 11 bases fitting TRBD2. TRBV23-1 counts as an open reading frame of uncertain function. The CDR3 extends over 17 amino acids. Germline trimming cut 0 bases from V and 3 bases from J; bases unmatched to any gene: 6.

V and J are TRBV7-6 and TRBJ2-1, with 7 bases fitting TRBD1. CDR3 size: 18 residues. From germline, CDR1 is SGHVS and CDR2 FNYEAQ. V shed 5 bases, J shed 4 bases, and the junction held 17 bases outside the gene matches. DNA of the CDR3: TGTGCCAGCAGCGTTAGGACAGGACGTAAGACAGGATACAATGAGCAGTTCTTC. Its translation: CASSVRTGRKTGYNEQFF.

The gene calls are TRBV5-8 and TRBJ2-5; maybe TRBD1 (5 bases). CDR1 and CDR2 (germline): SGHTS, YDEGEE. The CDR3 loop spans 14 amino acids. Trimming took 2 bases from V and 5 from J, leaving 13 bases between them. The CDR3 DNA follows: TGTGCCAGCAGCTTCAGGGTTGGTCGGGAGACCCAGTACTTC. Amino acid sequence: CASSFRVGRETQYF.

This clone showed up just a few times. The chain joins TRBV2 to TRBJ1-3, with D unclear. Trimming took off 4 bases at V and 4 bases at J, with 11 bases between the two ends. CDR1 is SNHLY, CDR2 FYNNEI, per germline. The CDR3 consists of 14 residues. CDR3 region: CASSASGVGNTIYF. The DNA of the CDR3 is TGTGCCAGCAGTGCTAGTGGAGTAGGAAACACCATATATTTT.

As concerns this clone: A junction boundary mismatches the germline segment, possibly from a read error. The V gene is TRBV7-9, the J gene TRBJ1-2; D remains ambiguous. Germline CDR1 and CDR2: SEHNR and FQNEAQ (reference sequence). There are 12 residues in the CDR3. CDR3 residues: CSSSGGNYGYTF. DNA for the CDR3: TGTTCCAGCAGCGGAGGGAACTATGGCTACACCTTC.

The chain joins TRBV7-6 to TRBJ2-7; D perhaps matches TRBD2 (7 bases). Germline V lookup: CDR1 SGHVS, CDR2 FNYEAQ. The CDR3 extends over 14 amino acids. V dropped 0 bases and J dropped 6 bases, with 12 bases sitting between them. CDR3 sequence: CASSLAGGQFEQYF. For the CDR3, the DNA is TGTGCCAGCAGCTTAGCGGGGGGGCAGTTCGAGCAGTACTTC.

This clone was seen only a few times. The gene calls are TRBV10-1 and TRBJ2-1, with a weak D call TRBD1 (6 bases). V gave up 9 bases and J gave up 5 bases, with 17 bases separating them. From germline, CDR1 is WNHNN and CDR2 SYGVQD (reference sequence). The CDR3 has 14 amino acids. CDR3 DNA sequence: TGCGCCAGTACCCCAGGGGTTGGGAACAATGAGCAGTTCTTC. The encoded protein is CASTPGVGNNEQFF.

A few counts support this clone. The chain has TRBV27 and TRBJ1-6; D is unresolved. With 3 bases removed from V and 0 bases from J, the gap between germline ends came to 9 bases. The germline gives CDR1 MNHEY, CDR2 SMNVEV (reference sequence). The CDR3 has 16 amino acids. The CDR3 loop is CASSFGPSSYNSPLHF. The CDR3 region has the DNA TGTGCCAGCAGTTTTGGGCCGAGCTCCTATAATTCACCCCTCCACTTT.

The chain combines TRBV6-5 with TRBJ1-2, with D possibly TRBD1 on 6 matching bases. Trimming removed 9 bases from V and 8 bases from J, with 22 bases in between. This CDR3 is built from 14 residues. From germline, CDR1 is MNHEY and CDR2 SVGAGI. The CDR3 sequence: CASTPGGAIRGYTF. CDR3 sequence (DNA): TGTGCCAGTACCCCGGGGGGCGCGATCCGCGGCTACACCTTC.

The rearrangement uses TRBV7-2 and TRBJ1-2; maybe TRBD1 (6 bases). Trimming left V 5 bases short and J 2 bases short, with 18 bases between. Germline-derived CDR1 and CDR2 are SGHTA and FQGNSA. The CDR3 covers 16 residues. Here the CDR3 reads CASSPSVWGRNYGYTF. In DNA form, the CDR3 reads TGTGCCAGCAGCCCCTCTGTGTGGGGGCGGAACTATGGCTACACCTTC.

The V call is TRBV19, the J call TRBJ1-2; 9 bases match TRBD1. J gave up 6 bases and V 3 bases, and 8 bases lay outside the gene matches. The CDR3 spans 15 residues. Germline V gives CDR1 LNHDA, CDR2 SQIVND (reference sequence). The CDR3 loop is CASSMLDRGANGYTF. The CDR3 bases are TGTGCCAGTAGTATGTTGGACAGGGGAGCTAATGGCTACACCTTC.

The chain combines TRBV18 with TRBJ1-4; D is possibly TRBD1 (5 bases). V was pared by 1 base and J by 6 bases, with 12 bases between. CDR3 size: 15 residues. CDR1 KGHSH and CDR2 LQKENI come from the germline V gene. The CDR3: CASSPQAGNDEKLFF. The DNA for the CDR3 is TGTGCCAGCTCACCACAAGCAGGGAATGATGAAAAACTGTTTTTT. Variable domain in full (rest from reference TRBV18 and TRBJ1-4): NAGVMQNPRHLVRRRGQEARLRCSPMKGHSHVYWYRQLPEEGLKFMVYLQKENIIDESGMPKERFSAEFPKEGPSILRIQQVVRGDSAAYFCASSPQAGNDEKLFFGSGTQLSVL.

The chain is built from TRBV2 and TRBJ1-5; D remains ambiguous. CDR1 and CDR2 from the germline V gene are SNHLY and FYNNEI. V was clipped by 5 bases and J by 1 base, with 12 bases between them. The CDR3 runs to 15 residues. The CDR3 sequence is CASSKNSGSNQPQHF. Written as DNA, the CDR3 is TGTGCCAGCAGTAAGAACAGTGGGAGCAATCAGCCCCAGCATTTT.

This chain uses TRBV2 with TRBJ1-4; TRBD1 aligns across 10 bases. The CDR3 loop spans 14 amino acids. Losses at the gene ends were 10 bases for V and 6 bases for J; bases not matched to a gene: 8. Germline V gene sequence: CDR1 SNHLY, CDR2 FYNNEI. The CDR3 DNA reads as TGTGCCACCTCTATTGGGACAGGGGATGAAAAACTGTTTTTT. Translation gives CATSIGTGDEKLFF.

The chain links TRBV10-1 to TRBJ2-5, with 10 nucleotides matching TRBD1. Trimming at V came to 0 bases and at J to 1 base, leaving 2 bases not matched to a gene. CDR3 length: 16 residues. Per germline, CDR1 WNHNN and CDR2 SYGVQD (reference sequence). CDR3 region: CASSESGQGTQETQYF. The CDR3 nucleotides read TGCGCCAGCAGTGAGTCGGGACAGGGGACCCAAGAGACCCAGTACTTC.

This chain connects TRBV6-5 to TRBJ2-7, with 7 positions matching TRBD1. V gave up 6 bases and J gave up 2 bases; unmatched junction bases: 7. This CDR3 has 14 residues. CDR1 MNHEY and CDR2 SVGAGI come from the germline V gene. Written as DNA, the CDR3 is TGTGCCAGCAGGACTAAGACAGGGACCTACGAGCAGTACTTC. This codes for CASRTKTGTYEQYF.

The chain employs TRBV5-1 and TRBJ2-1, with TRBD2 matching 9 bases. The CDR3 spans 17 residues. The V and J ends lost 0 bases and 9 bases, in that order; junction bases with no gene match: 13. Germline V gives CDR1 SGHRS, CDR2 YFSETQ. CDR3 bases: TGCGCCAGCAGCTTGGCGGCGGGGGGGCCTAGTTTAGGTGAGCAGTTCTTC. This encodes CASSLAAGGPSLGEQFF.